These T cell receptor beta chains were read from a single sample in a study of blood T cell repertoires in COVID-19. Assay used: immunoSEQ multiplex PCR; TCRdb lists only in-frame clones, some missing. The table lists 200,000 to 300,000 clones, around 84% of them singletons, with around 2% in the top ten. Sequenced: peripheral blood. These receptors all come from a man in his forties or fifties who had recovered from COVID-19. Both conserved end residues are part of each CDR3. Fields, in order: V gene, J gene, clone size, D gene, CDR3 protein, CDR3 DNA. D genes are given only for firm matches. Some rows have no size entry. The others give once, few or many, or a class for an expanded clone.

>TRBV2|TRBJ1-2|-|-
CASRSQVDGYTF
TGTGCCAGCAGGTCCCAGGTGGATGGCTACACCTTC
>TRBV27|TRBJ2-6|-|TRBD2
CASSLLGLAGRLSRSGANVLTF
TGTGCCAGCAGTCTCCTGGGACTAGCGGGGAGGCTTTCCCGCTCTGGGGCCAACGTCCTGACTTTC
>TRBV18|TRBJ2-1|-|TRBD2
CASSPGTSGSGSEQFF
TGTGCCAGCTCCCCCGGCACTAGCGGGAGTGGTAGTGAGCAGTTCTTC
>TRBV3-1/TRBV3-2|TRBJ1-2|once|-
CASSQGSGYTF
TGTGCCAGCAGCCAGGGCTCGGGCTACACCTTC
>TRBV24-1|TRBJ1-2|-|-
CATLFLPGHLNYTF
TGTGCCACCTTATTCCTCCCGGGACACCTTAACTACACCTTC
>TRBV7-9|TRBJ1-2|-|TRBD1
CASSRTGDGYTF
TGTGCCAGCAGCCGGACAGGGGACGGCTACACCTTC
>TRBV7-2|TRBJ1-1|-|-
CVSSRTTGLNTEAFF
TGTGTCAGCAGCCGCACCACAGGGCTGAACACTGAAGCTTTCTTT
>TRBV6-2/TRBV6-3|TRBJ2-2|-|TRBD1
CASSFWTGPRDTGELFF
TGTGCCAGCAGTTTCTGGACAGGCCCCCGGGACACCGGGGAGCTGTTTTTT
>TRBV5-6|TRBJ2-7|-|TRBD1
CASSIDRANEQYF
TGTGCCAGCAGCATTGACAGGGCCAACGAGCAGTACTTC
>TRBV5-4|TRBJ2-3|-|-
CASSPHPTDTQYF
TGTGCCAGCAGCCCACACCCCACAGATACGCAGTATTTT
>TRBV5-4|TRBJ2-1|-|-
CASSLVVSPGDNEQFF
TGTGCCAGCAGCTTGGTTGTCTCCCCAGGGGACAATGAGCAGTTCTTC
>TRBV19|TRBJ2-5|-|TRBD1
CAVDRDYHGPETQYF
TGTGCCGTTGACAGGGATTATCATGGGCCGGAGACCCAGTACTTC
>TRBV18|TRBJ1-2|once|TRBD1
CASSSGTGGLPYGYTF
TGTGCCAGCTCATCCGGGACAGGGGGCCTCCCCTATGGCTACACCTTC
>TRBV13|TRBJ2-5|-|TRBD2
CASSLRLAGVGETQYF
TGTGCCAGCAGCTTACGTCTAGCGGGAGTCGGGGAGACCCAGTACTTC
>TRBV5-5|TRBJ1-2|-|-
CASSVEGRYGYTF
TGTGCCAGCTCGGTGGAGGGGCGGTATGGCTACACCTTC
>TRBV10-1|TRBJ2-7|-|TRBD2
CASSDRTSGSGEQYF
TGCGCCAGCAGTGATAGGACTAGCGGGAGTGGCGAGCAGTACTTC
>TRBV7-2|TRBJ2-3|-|TRBD2
CASSPTARGGGTDTQYF
TGTGCCAGCAGCCCGACGGCGCGGGGGGGCGGTACAGATACGCAGTATTTT
>TRBV30|TRBJ1-4|-|-
CAWSGGGSVNEKLFF
TGTGCCTGGAGTGGAGGAGGGAGCGTAAATGAAAAACTGTTTTTT
>TRBV19|TRBJ2-3|-|TRBD1
CASSIDLPWTGMNF
TGTGCCAGTAGTATAGATCTACCCTGGACAGGGATGAATTTT
>TRBV7-9|TRBJ2-3|-|TRBD2
CASSLDAGETDTQYF
TGTGCCAGCAGCTTAGACGCGGGAGAAACAGATACGCAGTATTTT
>TRBV2|TRBJ1-4|-|-
CASSGQDEKLFF
TGTGCCAGCAGTGGACAGGATGAAAAACTGTTTTTT
>TRBV7-2|TRBJ2-7|-|-
CASSFSSSGYEQYF
TGTGCCAGCAGCTTCTCTAGCTCGGGCTACGAGCAGTACTTC
>TRBV9|TRBJ2-2|-|-
CASSMGLTGELFF
TGTGCCAGCAGCATGGGACTCACCGGGGAGCTGTTTTTT
>TRBV20-1|TRBJ2-3|-|TRBD2
CSASGVQREVTDTQYF
TGCAGTGCTAGTGGAGTCCAGCGGGAGGTCACAGATACGCAGTATTTT
>TRBV2|TRBJ2-7|-|-
CASSEGQGGNYEQYF
TGTGCCAGCAGTGAAGGGCAGGGAGGAAACTACGAGCAGTACTTC
>TRBV18|TRBJ1-1|once|TRBD1
CASSLRDSENTEAFF
TGTGCCAGCTCCCTTCGGGACAGCGAAAACACTGAAGCTTTCTTT
>TRBV6-6|TRBJ2-1|-|TRBD2
CATFLGLAGTYNEQFF
TGTGCCACTTTCTTAGGACTAGCGGGGACCTACAATGAGCAGTTCTTC
>TRBV7-2|TRBJ2-3|-|TRBD1
CASSPRDRAKYF
TGTGCCAGCAGCCCCCGGGACAGGGCGAAGTATTTT
>TRBV27|TRBJ1-2|-|-
CASSTSGTPYGYTF
TGTGCCAGCAGTACTTCCGGGACACCCTATGGCTACACCTTC
>TRBV3-1/TRBV3-2|TRBJ2-7|-|-
CASSQDGAGVKYF
TGTGCCAGCAGCCAAGATGGGGCAGGGGTCAAGTACTTC
>TRBV7-6|TRBJ2-7|-|-
CASSIRGPSYEQYF
TGTGCCAGCAGCATACGAGGGCCTTCCTACGAGCAGTACTTC
>TRBV4-3|TRBJ2-3|-|TRBD2
CASSQTLAGGPDTQYF
TGCGCCAGCAGCCAAACACTAGCGGGGGGGCCAGATACGCAGTATTTT
>TRBV20-1|TRBJ2-3|-|-
CSAPSPLAQYF
TGCAGTGCTCCGAGCCCCCTGGCGCAGTATTTT
>TRBV25-1|TRBJ2-5|-|TRBD1
CASSAAGQGIGETQYF
TGTGCCAGCAGTGCCGCGGGACAGGGCATAGGGGAGACCCAGTACTTC
>TRBV3-1/TRBV3-2|TRBJ1-5|-|TRBD1
CASSRGQGNQPQHF
TGTGCCAGCAGCCGGGGACAGGGCAATCAGCCCCAGCATTTT
>TRBV7-2|TRBJ2-7|-|TRBD2
CASSFTSGTYEQYF
TGTGCCAGCAGCTTCACTAGCGGTACCTACGAGCAGTACTTC
>TRBV5-4|TRBJ2-7|-|TRBD2
CASSQGGGRAEYEQYF
TGTGCCAGCAGCCAGGGGGGCGGGAGGGCTGAGTACGAGCAGTACTTC
>TRBV5-1|TRBJ1-4|few|-
CASSLGGRGGEKLFF
TGCGCCAGCAGCTTGGGAGGCAGGGGTGGCGAAAAACTGTTTTTT
>TRBV2|TRBJ2-3|few|-
CARGGAATDTQYF
TGTGCCAGGGGGGGAGCGGCTACAGATACGCAGTATTTT
>TRBV5-1|TRBJ1-3|few|-
CASSPTSAGNTIYF
TGCGCCAGCAGCCCCACCTCGGCTGGAAACACCATATATTTT
>TRBV5-6|TRBJ2-7|-|TRBD2
CASSLASGLAGVPQYF
TGTGCCAGCAGCTTGGCGTCGGGACTAGCGGGAGTCCCCCAGTACTTC
>TRBV6-5|TRBJ2-5|-|-
CASSYSMRETQYF
TGTGCCAGCAGTTACTCGATGCGGGAGACCCAGTACTTC
>TRBV2|TRBJ1-6|-|-
CASNQADDSPLHF
TGTGCCAGCAATCAGGCCGACGATTCACCCCTCCACTTT
>TRBV3-1/TRBV3-2|TRBJ2-3|once|TRBD2
CASSPGLAGTYF
TGTGCCAGCAGCCCAGGACTAGCGGGAACTTATTTT
>TRBV6-6|TRBJ2-3|-|TRBD1
CASSDRGPDTQYF
TGTGCCAGCAGTGACAGGGGGCCCGATACGCAGTATTTT
>TRBV24-1|TRBJ2-1|-|TRBD2
CATSSSGSRSSYNEQFF
TGTGCCACCAGTTCTAGCGGGAGCCGGTCCAGCTACAATGAGCAGTTCTTC